The TCR beta chain under discussion was sequenced for a study of T cell repertoires in cytomegalovirus infection. This clonotype was detected ten times or more. Antigen: not known. Via MiXCR, TCRdb re-called the reads, giving one row per CDR3 protein. The sample carries 230,000 or so distinct CDR3 sequences, over 15% recorded once. Findings and caveats of the study: Summed frequency of public TCR beta families distinguished CMV carriers with the relevant HLA.

After removal of 5 bases from V and 2 bases from J, the junction contained 8 bases not matched to a gene. CDR3 length: 15 amino acids. Germline values: CDR1 SGHTA, CDR2 FQGNSA. The source is a human donor in good health (CMV status not recorded). Some clones in this sample may be carry-over from other donors' samples. Sample: CD8+ T cells from PBMCs. The chain couples TRBV7-2 to TRBJ2-7; 8 bases align to TRBD1. CDR3: CASSLGQGPAYEQYF. In nucleotides, the CDR3 is TGTGCCAGCAGCCTCGGACAGGGACCCGCCTACGAGCAGTACTTC.